A single sample is the source of the 17 T cell receptor beta chains below, sequenced in a study of T cell repertoires in cytomegalovirus infection. TCRdb re-called the reads through MiXCR, storing one row per CDR3 protein. The table records roughly 920,000 distinct CDR3 sequences, around 29% of them present only once. Antigens of these TCRs are unknown. The sequenced sample was cultured CD8+ T cells from PBMCs, obtained from culture after CMV antigen stimulation. The receptors come from a human donor in good health (CMV status not recorded). Some clones in this sample may be carry-over from other donors' samples.

The chain is built from TRBV6-6 and TRBJ1-2; D is unclear. Germline-derived CDR1 and CDR2 are MNHNY and SVGAGI (reference sequence). With 0 bases removed from V and 3 bases from J, the gap between germline ends came to 8 bases. The CDR3 consists of 14 residues. CDR3 nucleotides: TGTGCCAGCAGTTACTCTGGCAGCTACTATGGCTACACCTTC. Amino acid sequence: CASSYSGSYYGYTF.

The sample holds many counts of this clonotype. The J gene is TRBJ2-5, the V gene TRBV7-8, with D uncertain. This CDR3 has 14 amino acids. V was shortened by 2 bases and J by 2 bases, with 9 bases between the two germline ends. From germline, CDR1 is SGHVS and CDR2 FQNEAQ. The DNA for the CDR3 is TGTGCCAGCAGCTTAAGTAAGCGACAAGAGACCCAGTACTTC. It translates to CASSLSKRQETQYF.

This clonotype has just a few counts. This chain links TRBV12-3 or TRBV12-4 with TRBJ1-4; maybe TRBD1 (6 bases). The CDR3 loop spans 15 amino acids. V was cut by 7 bases and J by 7 bases, with 19 bases left in between. CDR3 residues: CASNYQGTLGEKLFF. For the CDR3, the DNA is TGTGCCAGCAATTACCAGGGGACGTTAGGTGAAAAACTGTTTTTT.

The chain couples TRBV19 to TRBJ2-5; TRBD1 aligns across 9 bases. After removal of 0 bases from V and 5 bases from J, the junction contained 10 bases not matched to a gene. Germline CDR1 and CDR2: LNHDA and SQIVND (reference sequence). The CDR3 length is 17 residues. DNA for the CDR3: TGTGCCAGTAGTATAGATCTCTGGACAGGGGTGAGGGAGACCCAGTACTTC. Its translation: CASSIDLWTGVRETQYF.

This clonotype was observed a few times. The chain carries TRBV7-2 and TRBJ2-1, with D unresolved. The CDR3 totals 14 residues. V was clipped by 4 bases and J by 2 bases, with 9 bases between them. Germline-derived CDR1 and CDR2 are SGHTA and FQGNSA. DNA for the CDR3: TGTGCCAGCAGCTACCTCAGCACCTACAATGAGCAGTTCTTC. Amino acid sequence: CASSYLSTYNEQFF.

V is TRBV6-5 and J is TRBJ2-5, with unresolved D. The germline V gene encodes CDR1 MNHEY and CDR2 SVGAGI. V was trimmed by 2 bases and J by 5 bases, leaving 9 bases between them. There are 13 residues in the CDR3. The CDR3 region has the DNA TGTGCCAGCAGTTACCACAAAGGGGAGACCCAGTACTTC. Its translation: CASSYHKGETQYF.

The rearrangement uses TRBV29-1 and TRBJ2-1; D remains unclear. From germline, CDR1 is SQVTM and CDR2 ANQGSEA. CDR3 length equals 15 residues. Trimming left V 8 bases short and J 0 bases short, with 17 bases between. DNA of the CDR3: TGCAGCTCAGACGGTGACGCCAGCTCCTACAATGAGCAGTTCTTC. Protein sequence: CSSDGDASSYNEQFF.

Only a few counts were recorded for this clonotype. V usage is TRBV5-4 and J usage is TRBJ2-3; weak D call: TRBD2 (6 bases). Trimming pared 4 bases from V and 5 bases from J, leaving 14 bases between. The CDR3 has 14 residues. Germline values: CDR1 SGHNT, CDR2 YYREEE (reference sequence). The CDR3, as DNA: TGTGCCAGCAGCCCCGAGGCGGGGTTAGATACGCAGTATTTT. This sequence encodes CASSPEAGLDTQYF.

This clonotype was seen more than once but under ten times. The J gene is TRBJ1-1, the V gene TRBV14; D not certain. There are 12 residues in the CDR3. Germline lookup yields CDR1 SGHDN and CDR2 FVKESK. V dropped 6 bases and J dropped 4 bases, with 9 bases sitting between them. The CDR3 loop is CASRMGGTEAFF. The CDR3 DNA reads as TGTGCCAGCAGGATGGGCGGCACTGAAGCTTTCTTT.

V is TRBV28 and J is TRBJ1-1; D uncertain. From germline, CDR1 is MDHEN and CDR2 SYDVKM. This CDR3 has 13 amino acids. Trimming stripped 7 bases from V and 4 bases from J, with 13 bases between. The chain's CDR3 is CASTLSVGTEAFF. CDR3 nucleotides: TGTGCCAGCACCCTCTCAGTGGGCACTGAAGCTTTCTTT.

This clonotype was detected only a few times. The genes are TRBV7-8 and TRBJ1-4; no clear D. The CDR3 extends over 15 amino acids. V lost 5 bases, J lost 7 bases, and 17 bases lay in between. Germline CDR1 SGHVS, CDR2 FQNEAQ. CDR3 sequence (DNA): TGTGCCAGCAGCGATCACTCCACGGACGGTGAAAAACTGTTTTTT. Amino acid sequence: CASSDHSTDGEKLFF.

The V and J genes are TRBV5-6 and TRBJ2-4; a weak D match, TRBD1 (6 bases). The CDR3 consists of 18 residues. Germline V gene lookup returns CDR1 SGHDT and CDR2 YYEEEE. V was pared by 2 bases and J by 0 bases, with 18 bases between. In DNA form, the CDR3 reads TGTGCCAGCAGCTTCGGCGTCAGGGGTCGTATAGCCAAAAACATTCAGTACTTC. Protein product: CASSFGVRGRIAKNIQYF. The whole variable domain, filled in from reference TRBV5-6 and TRBJ2-4, reads DAGVTQSPTHLIKTRGQQVTLRCSPKSGHDTVSWYQQALGQGPQFIFQYYEEEERQRGNFPDRFSGHQFPNYSSELNVNALLLGDSALYLCASSFGVRGRIAKNIQYFGAGTRLSVL.

This clonotype was counted ten times or more. The chain has TRBV24-1 and TRBJ2-1, with 9 bases identical to TRBD2. V was pared by 7 bases and J by 7 bases, with 13 bases of the junction left unmatched. In germline, CDR1 is KGHDR, CDR2 SFDVKD. The CDR3 has 16 residues. Here the CDR3 reads CATRTSGGGALNEQFF. In DNA form, the CDR3 reads TGTGCCACCAGAACGTCTGGCGGGGGGGCCCTGAATGAGCAGTTCTTC.

This sequence joins TRBV12-3 or TRBV12-4 and TRBJ2-3; 9 bases match TRBD1. The CDR3 is made up of 15 amino acids. V was clipped by 3 bases and J by 3 bases; unmatched bases: 4. The CDR3 DNA follows: TGTGCCAGCAGTTTTGGGGACAGGGAAACAGATACGCAGTATTTT. This encodes CASSFGDRETDTQYF.

This chain joins TRBV4-1 and TRBJ2-1; 9 bases map to TRBD2. With 0 bases clipped from V and 0 bases from J, the junction kept 12 bases outside the gene matches. This CDR3 region has 20 residues. Germline CDR1 is MGHRA and CDR2 is YSYEKL. DNA of the CDR3: TGCGCCAGCAGCCAAGATGTGCTAGCGGGGCGATATAGCTCCTACAATGAGCAGTTCTTC. Its protein product is CASSQDVLAGRYSSYNEQFF.

This clonotype was found a few times. The chain couples TRBV4-1 to TRBJ2-7; 8 bases match TRBD1. Trimming took 2 bases from V and 2 from J; bases not matched to a gene: 11. CDR3 length: 17 residues. The V gene's germline CDR1 is MGHRA and CDR2 YSYEKL. The CDR3 DNA reads TGCGCCAGCAGCCAACTCCAGGGGGCTACCGTGCCCTACGAGCAGTACTTC. Its protein is CASSQLQGATVPYEQYF.

The chain combines TRBV6-2 or TRBV6-3 with TRBJ2-1; 8 nucleotides align to TRBD2. CDR1 and CDR2 from the germline V gene are MNHEY and SVGEGT. After removal of 4 bases from V and 7 bases from J, the junction contained 12 bases not matched to a gene. This CDR3 has 16 amino acids. In DNA form, the CDR3 reads TGTGCCAGCAGTTTATACGGGGGGGCCTTGATGAATGAGCAGTTCTTC. It translates to CASSLYGGALMNEQFF.